These 27 T cell receptor beta chains share one sample of origin, sequenced in a study of cytomegalovirus exposure and HLA in healthy donors. The PCR contained 60 Vbeta and 13 Jbeta primers. Libraries were prepared by immunoSEQ multiplex PCR; TCRdb keeps only in-frame clonotypes and omits some of them. The data contain roughly 180,000 clones, around 80% of them seen just once; the ten biggest clones take up 0.75% to 0.9%. What was sequenced was PBMCs. The source of these receptors is a woman younger than 30 in good health and CMV-seronegative.

The V and J genes are TRBV28 and TRBJ2-1; perhaps TRBD2 as D (6 bases). The CDR3 contains 18 residues. Germline-derived CDR1 and CDR2 are MDHEN and SYDVKM. V gave up 2 bases and J gave up 15 bases, with 32 bases separating them. The CDR3 bases are TGTGCCAGCAGTTTAGCGGGACGGGCTAGCGCGATCTCCCGCTGGATGTTCTTC. Its translation: CASSLAGRASAISRWMFF.

V usage is TRBV10-2 and J usage is TRBJ2-5; D is unresolved. The CDR3 runs to 13 residues. Trimming took 0 bases from V and 5 from J, leaving 7 bases between them. Germline V gives CDR1 WSHSY, CDR2 SAAADI. The CDR3 DNA sequence: TGCGCCAGCAGTGAGTCGGCGAGGGAGACCCAGTACTTC. The encoded protein is CASSESARETQYF.

The chain uses TRBV7-8 and TRBJ2-3, with D tentatively TRBD1 (5 bases). V gave up 1 base and J gave up 0 bases, with 11 bases separating them. The CDR3 extends over 16 amino acids. Per germline, CDR1 SGHVS and CDR2 FQNEAQ. CDR3 sequence reads: CASSLGTSTSTDTQYF. For the CDR3, the DNA is TGTGCCAGCAGCTTAGGGACATCTACTAGCACAGATACGCAGTATTTT.

The rearrangement links TRBV6-5 to TRBJ1-5, with 7 bases matching TRBD1. The CDR3 totals 16 residues. V shed 2 bases and J 6 bases; nucleotides not matched to a gene: 10. Looked up from germline, CDR1 is MNHEY and CDR2 is SVGAGI. The CDR3 here is CASSYPSGQVGQPQHF. CDR3 DNA: TGTGCCAGCAGTTACCCCTCCGGACAGGTCGGTCAGCCCCAGCATTTT.

The chain uses TRBV11-1 and TRBJ2-7; TRBD2 matches 8 bases. Germline trimming cut 2 bases from V and 7 bases from J; bases unmatched to any gene: 10. Per germline, CDR1 SGHAT and CDR2 FQDESV (reference sequence). The CDR3 length is 15 residues. The chain's CDR3 is CASSLPSGGPREQYF. The CDR3 coding sequence is TGTGCCAGCAGCTTACCATCGGGAGGGCCACGGGAGCAGTACTTC. The entire variable domain, with the rest obtained from reference TRBV11-1 and TRBJ2-7, is as follows: EAEVAQSPRYKITEKSQAVAFWCDPISGHATLYWYRQILGQGPELLVQFQDESVVDDSQLPKDRFSAERLKGVDSTLKIQPAELGDSAMYLCASSLPSGGPREQYFGPGTRLTVT.

The gene calls are TRBV9 and TRBJ2-7, with 7 bases identical to TRBD1. CDR1 SGDLS and CDR2 YYNGEE come from the germline V gene. V trimming: 4 bases; J trimming: 1 base; junction bases outside the gene matches: 8. This CDR3 is 15 amino acids long. CDR3: CASSPGTAPSYEQYF. The DNA of the CDR3 is TGTGCCAGCAGCCCCGGGACAGCTCCTTCCTACGAGCAGTACTTC.

The CDR3 loop reads CASTSSSGRATDTQYF. Here the CDR3 DNA reads TGTGCCAGCACCTCTTCTAGCGGGAGGGCCACAGATACGCAGTATTTT. This chain connects TRBV13 to TRBJ2-3, with TRBD2 matching over 12 bases. With 7 bases clipped from V and 2 bases from J, the junction kept 7 bases outside the gene matches. CDR3 length: 16 amino acids. Germline V gene data show CDR1 as PRHDT and CDR2 as FYEKMQ (reference sequence).

The chain carries TRBV6-1 and TRBJ2-4; 7 bases are a match to TRBD2. V shed 0 bases, J shed 8 bases, and the junction held 4 bases outside the gene matches. Germline CDR1 is MNHNS and CDR2 is SASEGT. The CDR3 has 14 residues. The CDR3 loop reads CASSEAGGRDIQYF. CDR3 in DNA: TGTGCCAGCAGTGAAGCGGGGGGGAGAGACATTCAGTACTTC.

CDR3 region: CASSFQGTGELFF. DNA for the CDR3: TGCGCCAGCAGCTTTCAGGGTACCGGGGAGCTGTTTTTT. The chain recombines TRBV5-1 with TRBJ2-2, with a possible D match to TRBD1 (5 bases). CDR1 SGHRS and CDR2 YFSETQ come from the germline V gene. The CDR3 consists of 13 residues. The V end lost 2 bases, the J end lost 5 bases, and 7 bases lay between the germline ends.

The chain is built from TRBV6-1 and TRBJ2-1; the D is unclear. Germline V gene sequence: CDR1 MNHNS, CDR2 SASEGT. The CDR3 covers 12 residues. Trimming took off 1 base at V and 8 bases at J, with 6 bases between the two ends. CDR3 DNA: TGTGCCAGCAGTGAAGTTTCCGATGAGCAGTTCTTC. It specifies CASSEVSDEQFF.

The chain carries TRBV5-4 and TRBJ2-7, with TRBD1 matching over 9 bases. Per the germline V gene, CDR1 is SGHNT and CDR2 is YYREEE (reference sequence). The CDR3 has 15 amino acids. V was pared by 4 bases and J by 4 bases, with 9 bases of the junction left unmatched. This CDR3 is CASSKGQGVSYEQYF. The CDR3 DNA sequence: TGTGCCAGCAGCAAGGGACAGGGAGTGAGTTACGAGCAGTACTTC.

The chain recombines TRBV4-1 with TRBJ1-2; D is possibly TRBD1 (5 bases). In germline, CDR1 is MGHRA, CDR2 YSYEKL. V shed 0 bases and J shed 6 bases, with 14 bases lying between them. CDR3 size: 15 residues. The CDR3 sequence is CASSQDQNKGHGYTF. CDR3 nucleotides: TGCGCCAGCAGCCAAGATCAAAACAAGGGGCATGGCTACACCTTC.

This clone was detected once. The chain couples TRBV19 to TRBJ1-5; no clear D. The CDR3 consists of 13 residues. Germline CDR1 reads LNHDA; CDR2 reads SQIVND (reference sequence). CDR3 nucleotide sequence: TGTGCGAGCGCGGGTAGTGGCAATCAGCCCCAGCATTTT. Translation gives CASAGSGNQPQHF. Full variable domain (missing parts from reference TRBV19 and TRBJ1-5): DGGITQSPKYLFRKEGQNVTLSCEQNLNHDAMYWYRQDPGQGLRLIYYSQIVNDFQKGDIAEGYSVSREKKESFPLTVTSAQKNPTAFYLCASAGSGNQPQHFGDGTRLSIL.

J is TRBJ2-1 and V is TRBV4-3; 9 bases agree with TRBD2. Germline V gene sequence: CDR1 LGHNA, CDR2 YSLEER. With 3 bases clipped from V and 7 bases from J, the junction kept 10 bases outside the gene matches. The CDR3 is 16 amino acids. The CDR3, as DNA: TGCGCCAGCAGCCAGGACATAGCGGGAGTGGTGAATGAGCAGTTCTTC. Its protein product is CASSQDIAGVVNEQFF.

The J gene is TRBJ2-1, the V gene TRBV4-1; TRBD2 is a possible D gene (5 bases). The CDR3 totals 14 residues. The germline V gene encodes CDR1 MGHRA and CDR2 YSYEKL. Trimming pared 3 bases from V and 7 bases from J, leaving 13 bases between. CDR3 coding DNA: TGCGCCAGCAGCCAGTGGAGACGGACTAATGAGCAGTTCTTC. Translated: CASSQWRRTNEQFF.

The chain has TRBV10-2 and TRBJ2-1, with 10 bases matching TRBD1. Looked up from germline, CDR1 is WSHSY and CDR2 is SAAADI. This CDR3 is built from 15 residues. V trimming: 5 bases; J trimming: 5 bases; junction bases outside the gene matches: 6. CDR3 sequence reads: CASSSGTGDNNEQFF. The CDR3, as DNA: TGCGCCAGCAGTAGCGGGACAGGGGACAACAATGAGCAGTTCTTC.

The chain employs TRBV28 and TRBJ2-1; the match to TRBD1 covers 9 bases. The CDR3 contains 15 residues. J was trimmed by 5 bases and V by 8 bases; bases with no gene match: 10. Germline assignment: CDR1 MDHEN and CDR2 SYDVKM. The CDR3 nucleotides read TGTGCCAGCGGACTTGGGACAGGGAACCACAATGAGCAGTTCTTC. Its translation is CASGLGTGNHNEQFF.

This clone has a single count. The V gene is TRBV28, the J gene TRBJ2-7; 8 bases agree with TRBD2. Trimming took 6 bases from V and 3 from J; bases not matched to a gene: 13. This CDR3 region has 16 residues. CDR1 is MDHEN, CDR2 SYDVKM, per germline. The CDR3 loop is CASRRGGGGGLYEQYF. The CDR3 DNA follows: TGTGCCAGCAGACGGGGGGGCGGGGGCGGCCTCTACGAGCAGTACTTC.

The chain recombines TRBV2 with TRBJ1-2; D is undetermined. Trimming stripped 5 bases from V and 7 bases from J, with 17 bases between. The CDR3 consists of 14 residues. CDR1 is SNHLY, CDR2 FYNNEI, per germline. The CDR3, as DNA: TGTGCCAGCAGTCCATTAGAGGCCCGCCGTGGCTACACCTTC. Its translation: CASSPLEARRGYTF.

This clone was seen only a few times. The CDR3 DNA sequence: TGTGCCAGCATCCAACAGGGGGAGCAGTACTTC. Its protein is CASIQQGEQYF. V is TRBV28 and J is TRBJ2-7, with 7 bases fitting TRBD1. V shed 7 bases and J 7 bases; nucleotides not matched to a gene: 4. Germline loops: CDR1 MDHEN, CDR2 SYDVKM. The CDR3 length is 11 residues.

The chain combines TRBV28 with TRBJ2-5; maybe TRBD1 (6 bases). Germline CDR1 reads MDHEN; CDR2 reads SYDVKM. This CDR3 spans 13 amino acids. The germline V and J ends were trimmed by 7 bases and 3 bases, with 12 bases remaining between them. The CDR3 DNA follows: TGTGCCAGCAACCGGGACACAAAAGAGACCCAGTACTTC. Protein sequence: CASNRDTKETQYF.

The chain links TRBV28 to TRBJ2-7, with no clear D. Between the trimmed V and J ends, which lost 3 bases and 0 bases, there was a span of 6 bases. The CDR3 sequence is 13 residues long. Germline values: CDR1 MDHEN, CDR2 SYDVKM. CDR3 nucleotide sequence: TGTGCCAGCAGTTTTAGGAGCTCCTACGAGCAGTACTTC. Encoded protein: CASSFRSSYEQYF.

This clone was seen only a few times. The rearrangement uses TRBV7-8 and TRBJ2-5; unclear D gene. Near its end, the DNA agrees better with TRBJ2-7, so the J call may be wrong. This CDR3 has 14 amino acids. Per germline, CDR1 SGHVS and CDR2 FQNEAQ. In nucleotides, the CDR3 is TGTGCCAGCAGCCCCCCCCGGGTCCCCTACGAGCAGTACTTC. Protein: CASSPPRVPYEQYF.

This clone came up a few times. The gene calls are TRBV7-2 and TRBJ2-1, with 14 bases lining up with TRBD2. The CDR3 loop spans 19 amino acids. Germline CDR1 and CDR2: SGHTA and FQGNSA. The J segment lost 7 bases and the V segment lost 1 base, leaving 12 bases of the junction unmatched. CDR3 nucleotides: TGTGCCAGCAGCTTAGTGACTAGCGGGAGGGCCTTGCGTGGAAATGAGCAGTTCTTC. Protein sequence: CASSLVTSGRALRGNEQFF.

This clone is a singleton in its sample. The chain employs TRBV6-5 and TRBJ2-1; D call uncertain. Looked up from germline, CDR1 is MNHEY and CDR2 is SVGAGI. This CDR3 spans 15 amino acids. The V and J ends lost 10 bases and 1 base respectively, with 17 bases between them. The CDR3 nucleotides are TGTGCCACCGCTAATCGGGTTCCTTCCTACAATGAGCAGTTCTTC. Protein sequence: CATANRVPSYNEQFF.

The V gene is TRBV2, the J gene TRBJ2-1; 9 positions agree with TRBD2. J lost 3 bases, V lost 5 bases, and 5 bases had no gene match. Germline V gene lookup returns CDR1 SNHLY and CDR2 FYNNEI. The CDR3 is 15 residues long. CDR3: CASSSGTSFYNEQFF. The DNA for the CDR3 is TGTGCCAGCAGTTCCGGGACTAGCTTCTACAATGAGCAGTTCTTC.

This clone was counted once. This rearrangement joins TRBV7-9 to TRBJ2-1, with D perhaps matching TRBD1 (6 bases). The CDR3 covers 13 residues. V was cut by 6 bases and J by 7 bases, with 13 bases left in between. The germline CDR1 and CDR2 sequences are SEHNR and FQNEAQ (reference sequence). The CDR3 DNA follows: TGTGCCAGCAGGCTAATAGGGGGAAATGAGCAGTTCTTC. Protein product: CASRLIGGNEQFF.